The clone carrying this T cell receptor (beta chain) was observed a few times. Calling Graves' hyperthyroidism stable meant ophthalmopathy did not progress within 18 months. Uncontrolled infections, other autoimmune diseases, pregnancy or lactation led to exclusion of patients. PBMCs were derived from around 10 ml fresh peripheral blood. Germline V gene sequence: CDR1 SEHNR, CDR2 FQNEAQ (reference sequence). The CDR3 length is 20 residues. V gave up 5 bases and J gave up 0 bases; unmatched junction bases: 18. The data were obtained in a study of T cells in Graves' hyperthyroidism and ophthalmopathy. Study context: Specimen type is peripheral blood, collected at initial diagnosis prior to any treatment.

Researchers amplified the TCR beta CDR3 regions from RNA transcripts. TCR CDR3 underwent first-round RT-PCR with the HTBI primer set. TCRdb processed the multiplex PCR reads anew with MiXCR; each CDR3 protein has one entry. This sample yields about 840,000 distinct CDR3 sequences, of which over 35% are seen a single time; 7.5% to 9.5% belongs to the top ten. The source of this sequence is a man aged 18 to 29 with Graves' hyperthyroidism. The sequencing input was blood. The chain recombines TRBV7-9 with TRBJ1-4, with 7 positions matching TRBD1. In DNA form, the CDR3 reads TGTGCCAGCAGCCCCTCCGGACAGGACTTTTCTCTTGCAACTAATGAAAAACTGTTTTTT. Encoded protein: CASSPSGQDFSLATNEKLFF.